A selection of T cell receptor beta chains follows, all from one sample in a study of cytomegalovirus exposure and HLA in healthy donors. TCRdb's table, derived via immunoSEQ multiplex PCR, lists solely in-frame clones and lacks some. Found here are approximately 160,000 clones, around 68% of them singletons; the top ten hold about 3%. Sequenced material: PBMCs. The receptors originated from a middle-aged woman in good health and CMV-seropositive. The CDR3 runs from the conserved cysteine through the conserved F or W. Fields, in order: CDR3 length, D gene, V gene, J gene, CDR3 protein. The D gene is left open where the match is weak.

CDR3 length: 13
D gene: .
V gene: TRBV6-6
J gene: TRBJ1-2
CDR3 protein: CASSYSNGGGYPF

CDR3 length: 13
D gene: TRBD1
V gene: TRBV9
J gene: TRBJ2-2
CDR3 protein: CASSKGAGGELFF

CDR3 length: 13
D gene: TRBD2
V gene: TRBV9
J gene: TRBJ2-2
CDR3 protein: CASSRGVSGELFF

CDR3 length: 14
D gene: .
V gene: TRBV7-8
J gene: TRBJ2-7
CDR3 protein: CASSLSGFTYEQYF

CDR3 length: 14
D gene: TRBD1
V gene: TRBV25-1
J gene: TRBJ1-5
CDR3 protein: CASSTTGDGQPQHF

CDR3 length: 16
D gene: TRBD1
V gene: TRBV18
J gene: TRBJ2-3
CDR3 protein: CASSRRGGSGTDTQYF

CDR3 length: 13
D gene: TRBD1
V gene: TRBV6-5
J gene: TRBJ2-3
CDR3 protein: CATRQGSTDTQYF

CDR3 length: 14
D gene: .
V gene: TRBV28
J gene: TRBJ1-6
CDR3 protein: CASSRTGENSPLHF

CDR3 length: 18
D gene: .
V gene: TRBV5-1
J gene: TRBJ2-2
CDR3 protein: CASSLSLYSPTNAGELFF

CDR3 length: 12
D gene: .
V gene: TRBV29-1
J gene: TRBJ1-4
CDR3 protein: CSVGAGDEKLFF

CDR3 length: 18
D gene: TRBD1
V gene: TRBV4-1
J gene: TRBJ1-2
CDR3 protein: CASSPSSGQGGTVYGYTF

CDR3 length: 12
D gene: .
V gene: TRBV6-1
J gene: TRBJ1-2
CDR3 protein: CASSEIGAGYTF

CDR3 length: 18
D gene: TRBD2
V gene: TRBV6-1
J gene: TRBJ2-2
CDR3 protein: CASSEAPPSGGNPGELFF

CDR3 length: 12
D gene: .
V gene: TRBV7-6
J gene: TRBJ1-6
CDR3 protein: CASSLQASPLHF

CDR3 length: 14
D gene: .
V gene: TRBV5-1
J gene: TRBJ1-1
CDR3 protein: CASSLVPGGTEAFF

CDR3 length: 14
D gene: TRBD1
V gene: TRBV5-4
J gene: TRBJ2-1
CDR3 protein: CASSSGQGYNEQFF

CDR3 length: 12
D gene: TRBD1
V gene: TRBV15
J gene: TRBJ2-7
CDR3 protein: CATSRGQYEQYF

CDR3 length: 15
D gene: TRBD2
V gene: TRBV4-1
J gene: TRBJ2-3
CDR3 protein: CASSPTSGDTDTQYF

CDR3 length: 14
D gene: .
V gene: TRBV28
J gene: TRBJ2-5
CDR3 protein: CASSLSRAQETQYF

CDR3 length: 12
D gene: .
V gene: TRBV7-2
J gene: TRBJ2-7
CDR3 protein: CASSRTGYEQYF

CDR3 length: 15
D gene: .
V gene: TRBV9
J gene: TRBJ2-3
CDR3 protein: CASSVGLAFTDTQYF

CDR3 length: 12
D gene: .
V gene: TRBV18
J gene: TRBJ1-1
CDR3 protein: CASSRANTEAFF

CDR3 length: 15
D gene: TRBD1
V gene: TRBV6-5
J gene: TRBJ2-5
CDR3 protein: CASSWGTGGQETQYF

CDR3 length: 13
D gene: .
V gene: TRBV6-6
J gene: TRBJ2-7
CDR3 protein: CASSYARNYEQYF

CDR3 length: 13
D gene: .
V gene: TRBV7-2
J gene: TRBJ2-5
CDR3 protein: CASSLVAEETQYF

CDR3 length: 16
D gene: TRBD2
V gene: TRBV6-5
J gene: TRBJ2-1
CDR3 protein: CASSYTSGGDYNEQFF

CDR3 length: 14
D gene: TRBD2
V gene: TRBV25-1
J gene: TRBJ2-3
CDR3 protein: CASGLAGGVDTQYF

CDR3 length: 15
D gene: TRBD1
V gene: TRBV9
J gene: TRBJ1-2
CDR3 protein: CASSVAVGTDYGYTF